This is a list of T cell receptor beta chains from one sample in a study of metastatic and nonmetastatic thyroid tumors. TCRdb recomputed clones from the PCR reads via MiXCR. The table shows fewer than 50,000 clones, with 28% occurring only once. Sequencing was performed on blood. Receptors were obtained from a male donor with papillary thyroid cancer or a benign thyroid nodule (not recorded which). Some clones in this sample may be carry-over from other donors' samples. The CDR3 runs from the conserved cysteine through the conserved F or W. The D gene is left open where the match is weak. For some rows the clone size is stated as once, few or many, or as a class when expanded; others skip it.

V	size	D	J	DNA	CDR3
TRBV20-1	-	TRBD1	TRBJ2-1	TGCAGTGCTAGATGTGGACAGGGTGGCAATGAGCAGTTCTTC	CSARCGQGGNEQFF
TRBV28	many	-	TRBJ1-2	TGTGCCAGCAGTTCCGGACGGACTATGGGCTACACCTTC	CASSSGRTMGYTF
TRBV9	-	TRBD2	TRBJ2-7	TGTGCCAGCAGCGCGGGGACTAGTTCCTACGATCAGTACTTC	CASSAGTSSYDQYF
TRBV3-1	many	-	TRBJ1-2	TGTGCCAGCAGCCAATTGGATCTGAGTGGCTACACCTTC	CASSQLDLSGYTF
TRBV20-1	-	-	TRBJ2-2	TGCAGTGCTAGAGACGGGAACACCGTTGAGCTGTTTTTT	CSARDGNTVELFF
TRBV11-2	-	TRBD2	TRBJ2-3	TGTGCCAGCAGGTCCGGGACTAGCGGGAGAGATACGCAGTATTTT	CASRSGTSGRDTQYF
TRBV4-2	once	TRBD2	TRBJ2-3	TGTGCCAGCAGCCAAGGTCCCCTAGCGGGTACAGATACGCAGTATTTT	CASSQGPLAGTDTQYF
TRBV20-1	many	TRBD2	TRBJ2-3	TGCAGTGCTCAAGCTCCGAGCGGGACCCGAGATACGCAGTATTTT	CSAQAPSGTRDTQYF
TRBV12-3/TRBV12-4	-	-	TRBJ1-1	TGTGCCAGCAGTTTAGTCCGGGCACAAGACACTGAAGCTTTCTTT	CASSLVRAQDTEAFF
TRBV7-9	few	-	TRBJ2-7	TGTGCCAGCAGCCCACAGGTTCTAGGCTCCTACGAGCAGTACTTC	CASSPQVLGSYEQYF
TRBV14	-	-	TRBJ2-1	TGTGCCAGCAGCCAAGGGTGGCAGAACTACAATGAGCAGTTCTTC	CASSQGWQNYNEQFF
TRBV20-1	-	TRBD1	TRBJ2-7	TGCAGTGCTAGAGCTCAACTCGGGACAGGAGTGATGGGCGAGCAGTACTTC	CSARAQLGTGVMGEQYF
TRBV5-1	-	-	TRBJ1-5	TGCGCCAGCAGCCCGGGGGGTGGGGGTGAGCCCCAGCATTTT	CASSPGGGGEPQHF
TRBV28	few	-	TRBJ2-7	TGTTCCATCAGTCTGGGGATTTCCTACGAGCAGTACTTC	CSISLGISYEQYF
TRBV24-1	many	TRBD1	TRBJ1-1	TGTGCCACCAATCAGGGGGCGAGCACTGAAGCTTTCTTT	CATNQGASTEAFF
TRBV19	-	-	TRBJ1-5	TGTGCCAGTAGTATACAGGGGCCCCATGAGCACCAGCATTTT	CASSIQGPHEHQHF
TRBV6-2/TRBV6-3	few	-	TRBJ1-5	TGTGCCAGCAGTTACTGGGGAGATCAGCCCCAGCATTTT	CASSYWGDQPQHF
TRBV20-1	-	-	TRBJ2-3	TGCAGTGCTAGAGATTGGGGTCGGGGCACAGATACGCAGTATTTT	CSARDWGRGTDTQYF
TRBV29-1	few	-	TRBJ2-7	TGCATCGTTGTGGTCAGCTACGAGCAGTACTTC	CIVVVSYEQYF
TRBV28	-	-	TRBJ1-6	TGTGCCAGCAGTTCCACCTCGGACAGAATAAATTCACCCCTCCACTTT	CASSSTSDRINSPLHF
TRBV18	medium-sized	TRBD1	TRBJ2-7	TGTGCCAGCTCACGGACAGGGGGCTCCTACGAGCAGTACTTC	CASSRTGGSYEQYF
TRBV5-1	medium-sized	-	TRBJ1-2	TGCGCCAGCAGCTTGGGGAACGGGGAGATCTATGGCTACACCTTC	CASSLGNGEIYGYTF
TRBV2	few	-	TRBJ1-5	TGTGCCAGCCTCGGGACGTTGGGTCAGCCCCAGCATTTT	CASLGTLGQPQHF
TRBV7-9	few	-	TRBJ1-2	TGTGCCAGCAGCTTACAGGTCTATGGCTACACCTTC	CASSLQVYGYTF
TRBV9	many	-	TRBJ2-5	TGTGCCAGCAGCGTAACTATCGGGGAGACCCAGTACTTC	CASSVTIGETQYF
TRBV2	-	-	TRBJ2-4	TGTGCCAGCAGTGGTTATAGCTTGTACATACAGTACTTC	CASSGYSLYIQYF
TRBV7-2	-	-	TRBJ2-7	TGTGCCAGCAGCCAATTAGCGGCAACCTACGAGCAGTACTTC	CASSQLAATYEQYF
TRBV6-1	-	-	TRBJ2-1	TGTGCCAGCAGTGAAGCGGAGAGCTCCTACAATGAGCAGTTCTTC	CASSEAESSYNEQFF
TRBV28	-	-	TRBJ2-1	TGTGCCAGCAGTTTAGGCGGGCGTTACAATGAGCAGTTCTTC	CASSLGGRYNEQFF
TRBV20-1	many	-	TRBJ1-1	TGCAGTGCCCCGGGACGGAACGCGGACACTGAAGCTTTCTTT	CSAPGRNADTEAFF
TRBV28	-	TRBD2	TRBJ2-7	TGTGCCAGCAGTCAACTAGCGGGAGAGCAGTACTTC	CASSQLAGEQYF
TRBV14	many	TRBD2	TRBJ2-2	TGTGCCAGCAGCCAAGTGTCCGGACTAGCGTACCCGAACACCGGGGAGCTGTTTTTT	CASSQVSGLAYPNTGELFF
TRBV2	many	-	TRBJ1-4	TGTGCCAGCAGGTGGACAGATCCAACAACTAATGAAAAACTGTTTTTT	CASRWTDPTTNEKLFF
TRBV7-6	-	-	TRBJ1-1	TGTGCCCGCAGCTTAGCTGGGGACACTGAAGATTTCTTT	CARSLAGDTEDFF
TRBV6-1	many	TRBD1	TRBJ2-7	TGTGCCAGCAGCCCTGGACAGGGGGCCTCCTACGAGCAGTACTTC	CASSPGQGASYEQYF
TRBV5-4	many	-	TRBJ1-5	TGTGCCAGCAGCTTTAAGACAGGTTCGGATGATCAGCCCCAGCATTTT	CASSFKTGSDDQPQHF
TRBV18	-	-	TRBJ1-2	TGTGCCAGCTCACTTAGGACAGACCCTAACTATGGCTACACCTTC	CASSLRTDPNYGYTF
TRBV9	-	-	TRBJ1-4	TGTGCAACCAGCCCTCCGTTCTCCAGGGGACCCGTAAAACTGTTTTTT	CATSPPFSRGPVKLFF
TRBV6-2/TRBV6-3	-	-	TRBJ1-1	TGTGCCAGCAGTTACGGGGGGGCGACTGAAGCTTTCTTT	CASSYGGATEAFF
TRBV11-2	-	-	TRBJ2-2	TGTGCCAGCAGCTTTGAGGGTCGGGACGTCGGGGAGCTGTTTTTT	CASSFEGRDVGELFF
TRBV28	many	-	TRBJ2-3	TGTGCCAGCAGTCGTAAGGGACTGCAAGACTACACAGATACGCAGTATTTT	CASSRKGLQDYTDTQYF
TRBV28	few	TRBD2	TRBJ2-1	TGTGCCAGCAAGATCGGGAGGGCGGGCTATGAGCAGTTCTTC	CASKIGRAGYEQFF
TRBV20-1	few	-	TRBJ1-1	TGCAGTGCTAGAAAGACGGCAGGATCCTCGACCACTGAAGCTTTCTTT	CSARKTAGSSTTEAFF
TRBV11-2	medium-sized	-	TRBJ1-6	TGTGCCAGCAGCTTACGTTCTCGGGGCCTAGAGGCCCCCCTCCACTTT	CASSLRSRGLEAPLHF
TRBV9	many	-	TRBJ1-6	TGTGCCAGCAGCGTAGAGGTGATGAATTCACCCCTCCACTTT	CASSVEVMNSPLHF
TRBV11-2	-	-	TRBJ2-7	TGTGCCAGCAGCACCTACCTCGGGGGCCCTAACAACTACGAGCAGTACTTC	CASSTYLGGPNNYEQYF
TRBV9	-	TRBD1	TRBJ2-5	TGTGCCAGCAGCGCGAGCGGACAGGGGGAGAAGACCCAGTACTTC	CASSASGQGEKTQYF
TRBV7-9	-	-	TRBJ2-1	TGTGCCAGCAGCTTCGGACAGGGAGGGGATGAGCAGTTCTTC	CASSFGQGGDEQFF